The sequence of this TCR beta chain was determined in a study of CD8+CD57+ T cells in acquired aplastic anemia. For sequencing, patients were chosen who had shown expansion of CD8+CD57+ cells by flow cytometry. Per the germline V gene, CDR1 is SGHRS and CDR2 is YFSETQ. The CDR3 is 14 amino acids. V lost 2 bases, J lost 7 bases, and 6 bases stayed unmatched. Genomic DNA, serving as template, underwent TCR beta VDJ and CDR3 profiling. A single record per CDR3 protein comes from TCRdb applying MiXCR to the reads. The table includes more than 150,000 distinct CDR3 sequences, around 48% detected once. This clonotype was seen many times.

The chain uses TRBV5-1 and TRBJ2-1, with 7 positions matching TRBD2. The sequenced sample consisted of sorted CD4+, CD8+, or CD8+CD57+ T cells (not recorded which) from PBMCs. The sequence came from a human donor with aplastic anemia. The CDR3 DNA is TGCGCCAGCAGCTTCCCGGGAGGTAGGAATGAGCAGTTCTTC. Protein: CASSFPGGRNEQFF. The full variable domain, in which reference TRBV5-1 and TRBJ2-1 provide the parts outside the CDR3, is KAGVTQTPRYLIKTRGQQVTLSCSPISGHRSVSWYQQTPGQGLQFLFEYFSETQRNKGNFPGRFSGRQFSNSRSEMNVSTLELGDSALYLCASSFPGGRNEQFFGPGTRLTVL.